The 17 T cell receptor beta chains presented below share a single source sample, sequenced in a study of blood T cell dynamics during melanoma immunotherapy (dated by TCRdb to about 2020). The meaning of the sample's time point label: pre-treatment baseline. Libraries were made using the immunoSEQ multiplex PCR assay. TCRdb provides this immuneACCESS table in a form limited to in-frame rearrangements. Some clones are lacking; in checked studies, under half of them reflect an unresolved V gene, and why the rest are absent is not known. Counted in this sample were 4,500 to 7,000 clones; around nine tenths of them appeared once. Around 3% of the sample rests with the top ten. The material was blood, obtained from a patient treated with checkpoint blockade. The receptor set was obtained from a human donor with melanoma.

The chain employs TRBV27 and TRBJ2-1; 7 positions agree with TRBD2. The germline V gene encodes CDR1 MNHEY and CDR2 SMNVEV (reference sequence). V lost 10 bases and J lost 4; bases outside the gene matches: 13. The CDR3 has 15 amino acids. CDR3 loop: CATNPSGGGYNEQFF. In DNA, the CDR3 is TGTGCCACCAACCCCAGTGGGGGGGGTTACAATGAGCAGTTCTTC.

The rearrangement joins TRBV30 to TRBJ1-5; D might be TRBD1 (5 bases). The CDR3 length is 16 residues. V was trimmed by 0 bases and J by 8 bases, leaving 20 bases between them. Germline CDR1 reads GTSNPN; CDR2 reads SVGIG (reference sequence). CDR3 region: CAWSVKSGTLMEPQHF. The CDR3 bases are TGTGCCTGGAGTGTAAAATCCGGGACCCTCATGGAGCCCCAGCATTTT.

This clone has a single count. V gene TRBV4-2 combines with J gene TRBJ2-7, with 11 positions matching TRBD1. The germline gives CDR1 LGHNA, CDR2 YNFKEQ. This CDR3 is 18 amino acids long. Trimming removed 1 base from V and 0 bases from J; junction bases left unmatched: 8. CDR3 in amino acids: CASSQVKGQGASSYEQYF. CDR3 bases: TGTGCCAGCAGCCAAGTAAAAGGACAGGGGGCGAGCTCCTACGAGCAGTACTTC.

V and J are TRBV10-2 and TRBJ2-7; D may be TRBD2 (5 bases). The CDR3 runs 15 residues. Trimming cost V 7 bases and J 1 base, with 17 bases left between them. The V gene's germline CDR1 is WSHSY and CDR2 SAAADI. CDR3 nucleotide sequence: TGCGCCAGCAACCTTTCCAGCGGCTCTTCCTACGAGCAGTACTTC. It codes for CASNLSSGSSYEQYF.

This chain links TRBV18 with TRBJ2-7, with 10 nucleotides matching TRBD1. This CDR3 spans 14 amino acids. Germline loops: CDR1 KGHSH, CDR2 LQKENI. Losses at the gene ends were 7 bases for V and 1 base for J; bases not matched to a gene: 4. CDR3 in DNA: TGTGCCAGCTGTAAGGGACAGGGGTCCTACGAGCAGTACTTC. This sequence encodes CASCKGQGSYEQYF.

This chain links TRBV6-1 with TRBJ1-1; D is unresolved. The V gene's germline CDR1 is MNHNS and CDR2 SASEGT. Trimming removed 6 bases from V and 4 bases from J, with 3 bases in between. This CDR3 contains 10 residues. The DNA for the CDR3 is TGTGCCAGCAGAACCACTGAAGCTTTCTTT. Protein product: CASRTTEAFF.

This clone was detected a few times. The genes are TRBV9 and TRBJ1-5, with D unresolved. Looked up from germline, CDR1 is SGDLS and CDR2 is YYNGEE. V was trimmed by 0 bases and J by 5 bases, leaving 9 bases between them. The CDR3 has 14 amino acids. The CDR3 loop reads CASSVGGGYQPQHF. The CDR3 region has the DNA TGTGCCAGCAGCGTAGGTGGAGGGTATCAGCCCCAGCATTTT.

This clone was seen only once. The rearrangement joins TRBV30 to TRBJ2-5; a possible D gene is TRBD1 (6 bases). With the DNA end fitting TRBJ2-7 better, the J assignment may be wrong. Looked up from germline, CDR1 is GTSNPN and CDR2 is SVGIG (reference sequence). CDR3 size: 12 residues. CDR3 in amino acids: CAWSGQSYEQYF. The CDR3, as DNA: TGTGCCTGGAGCGGACAGTCCTACGAGCAGTACTTC.

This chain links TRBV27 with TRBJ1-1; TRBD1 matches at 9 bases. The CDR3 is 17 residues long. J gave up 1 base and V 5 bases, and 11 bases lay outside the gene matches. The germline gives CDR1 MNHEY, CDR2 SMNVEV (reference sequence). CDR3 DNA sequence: TGTGCCAGCAGTCGAGGGGACAGGGCAGGGTGGAACACTGAAGCTTTCTTT. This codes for CASSRGDRAGWNTEAFF.

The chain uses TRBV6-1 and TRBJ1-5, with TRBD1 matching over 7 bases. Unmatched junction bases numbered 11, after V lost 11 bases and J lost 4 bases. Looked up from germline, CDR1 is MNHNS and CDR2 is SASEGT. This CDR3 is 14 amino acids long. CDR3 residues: CAGESGQSNQPQHF. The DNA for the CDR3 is TGTGCCGGAGAATCGGGACAGAGTAATCAGCCCCAGCATTTT.

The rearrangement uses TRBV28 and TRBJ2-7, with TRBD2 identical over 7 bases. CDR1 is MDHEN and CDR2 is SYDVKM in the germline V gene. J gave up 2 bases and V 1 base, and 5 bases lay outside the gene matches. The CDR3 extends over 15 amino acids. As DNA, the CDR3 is TGTGCCAGCAGTTTATATTGGGGGGGAACCTACGAGCAGTACTTC. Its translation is CASSLYWGGTYEQYF.

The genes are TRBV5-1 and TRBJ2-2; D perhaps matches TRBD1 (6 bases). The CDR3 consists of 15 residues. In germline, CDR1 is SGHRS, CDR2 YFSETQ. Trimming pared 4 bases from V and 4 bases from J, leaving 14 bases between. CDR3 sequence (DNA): TGCGCCAGCAGCATGTGGGGGCCGGGCACCGGGGAGCTGTTTTTT. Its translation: CASSMWGPGTGELFF.

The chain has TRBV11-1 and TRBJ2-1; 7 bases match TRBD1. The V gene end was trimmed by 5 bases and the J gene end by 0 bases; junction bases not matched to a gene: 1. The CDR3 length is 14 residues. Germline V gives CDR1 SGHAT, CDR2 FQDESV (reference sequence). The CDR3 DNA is TGTGCCAGCAGCAGGGACAGCTCCTACAATGAGCAGTTCTTC. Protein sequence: CASSRDSSYNEQFF.

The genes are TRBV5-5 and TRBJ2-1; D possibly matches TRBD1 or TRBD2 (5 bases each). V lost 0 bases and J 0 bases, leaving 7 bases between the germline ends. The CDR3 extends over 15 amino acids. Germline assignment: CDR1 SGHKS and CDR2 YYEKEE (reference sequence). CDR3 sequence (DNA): TGTGCCAGCAGCTTGGCAGGGAGCTCCTACAATGAGCAGTTCTTC. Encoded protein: CASSLAGSSYNEQFF.

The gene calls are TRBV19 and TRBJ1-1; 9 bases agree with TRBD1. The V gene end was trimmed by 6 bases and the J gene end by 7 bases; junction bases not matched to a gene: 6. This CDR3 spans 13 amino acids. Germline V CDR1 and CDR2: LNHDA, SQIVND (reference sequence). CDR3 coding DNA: TGTGCCAGTAGGGTCCCGGGACAGGGTGAAGCTTTCTTT. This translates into CASRVPGQGEAFF.

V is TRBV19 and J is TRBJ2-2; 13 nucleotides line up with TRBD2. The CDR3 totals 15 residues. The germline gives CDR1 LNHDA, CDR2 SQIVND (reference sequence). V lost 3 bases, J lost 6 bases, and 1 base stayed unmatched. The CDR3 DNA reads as TGTGCCAGTAGTATTGGGACTAGCGGGGCCGGGGAGCTGTTTTTT. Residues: CASSIGTSGAGELFF.

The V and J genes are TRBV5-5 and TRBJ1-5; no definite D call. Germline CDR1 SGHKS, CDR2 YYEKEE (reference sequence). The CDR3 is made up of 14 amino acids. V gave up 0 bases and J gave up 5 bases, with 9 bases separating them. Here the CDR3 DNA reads TGTGCCAGCAGCTTGGTGGCAGAAGATCAGCCCCAGCATTTT. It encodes CASSLVAEDQPQHF.